These T cell receptor beta chains were read from a single sample in a study of regulatory T cells in long-lasting Graves disease. TCRdb re-called the multiplex PCR reads with MiXCR, one entry per CDR3 protein. The sample includes roughly 500,000 distinct CDR3 sequences, 12% to 15% of them seen just once. These data were also reused for a study on T cells in Graves' hyperthyroidism and ophthalmopathy.

The sample here was peripheral blood mononuclear cells (PBMCs), taken at new diagnosis, from a patient treated with antithyroid drugs. These receptors all stem from a woman in her forties or fifties with Graves disease. CDR3s include the opening cysteine and the closing phenylalanine or tryptophan.

V: TRBV3-1
J: TRBJ2-1
CDR3: CASSQWDQTFYNEQFF

V: TRBV28
J: TRBJ1-1
CDR3: CASSGIGQAKTGAFF

V: TRBV5-1
J: TRBJ1-3
CDR3: CASSKGQGALNTIYF

V: TRBV30
J: TRBJ2-7
CDR3: CAWSVWVGREQYF

V: TRBV24-1
J: TRBJ2-3
CDR3: CATSDLQGQGIQDTQYF

V: TRBV7-9
J: TRBJ2-1
CDR3: CASSSLQRDHLYNEQFF

V: TRBV3-1
J: TRBJ2-7
CDR3: CASSQGYQPVSYEQYF

V: TRBV12-3/TRBV12-4
J: TRBJ2-5
CDR3: CASRTSTAVGGETQYF

V: TRBV28
J: TRBJ1-6
CDR3: CASSSAAGLNSPLHF

V: TRBV3-1
J: TRBJ1-4
CDR3: CASSSYEKLFF

V: TRBV30
J: TRBJ2-5
CDR3: CAWSVLAGDETQYF

V: TRBV2
J: TRBJ1-5
CDR3: CASRLSGTAKDQPQHF

V: TRBV12-3/TRBV12-4
J: TRBJ2-7
CDR3: CASSTWTGFDEQYF

V: TRBV2
J: TRBJ2-2
CDR3: CASSVLGMTGELFF

V: TRBV28
J: TRBJ2-1
CDR3: CASSLGSEQFF

V: TRBV20-1
J: TRBJ2-1
CDR3: CSASARNNEQFF

V: TRBV7-3
J: TRBJ2-5
CDR3: CASSWTGTAQETQYF

V: TRBV6-1
J: TRBJ1-2
CDR3: CASSQPAGGADGYTF

V: TRBV7-8
J: TRBJ2-2
CDR3: CASSLETWTGGPNTGELFF

V: TRBV28
J: TRBJ2-1
CDR3: CASSLSGRVNEQFF

V: TRBV2
J: TRBJ2-2
CDR3: CASSWTSGRNTGELFF

V: TRBV11-2
J: TRBJ2-7
CDR3: CASSFFQKGGNYEQYF

V: TRBV28
J: TRBJ1-1
CDR3: CASRSLGQWNTEAFF

V: TRBV6-2/TRBV6-3
J: TRBJ1-5
CDR3: CASSGPGYSNQPQHF

V: TRBV10-3
J: TRBJ2-3
CDR3: CAISEFSSGDTQYF

V: TRBV5-1
J: TRBJ2-3
CDR3: CASSFPIAGGGTDTQYF

V: TRBV20-1
J: TRBJ2-7
CDR3: CSARGSTLNGDEQYF

V: TRBV6-5
J: TRBJ2-4
CDR3: CASSYSSLGKNIQYF